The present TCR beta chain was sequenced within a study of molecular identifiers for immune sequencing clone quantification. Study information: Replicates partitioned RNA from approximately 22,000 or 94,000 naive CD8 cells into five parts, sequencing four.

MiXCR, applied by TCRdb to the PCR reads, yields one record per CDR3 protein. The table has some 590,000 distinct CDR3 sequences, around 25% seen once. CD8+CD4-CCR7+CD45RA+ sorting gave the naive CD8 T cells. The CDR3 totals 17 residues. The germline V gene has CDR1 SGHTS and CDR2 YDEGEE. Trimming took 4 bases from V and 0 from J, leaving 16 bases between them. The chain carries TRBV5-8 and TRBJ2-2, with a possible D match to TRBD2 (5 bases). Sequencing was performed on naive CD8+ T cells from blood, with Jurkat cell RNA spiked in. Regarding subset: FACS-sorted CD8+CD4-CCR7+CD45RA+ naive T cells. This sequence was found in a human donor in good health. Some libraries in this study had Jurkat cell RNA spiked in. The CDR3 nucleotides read TGTGCCAGCAGCCCAGCGGAAGGGCTCTCGAACACCGGGGAGCTGTTTTTT. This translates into CASSPAEGLSNTGELFF.